Each of the 10 T cell receptor beta chains below was sequenced from the same sample in a study of cytomegalovirus exposure and HLA in healthy donors. Produced via immunoSEQ multiplex PCR; TCRdb's table is partial and in-frame only. The sample consists of 71,000 or so clones, 94% of them appearing once. Sequenced material: PBMCs. Receptors were obtained from a woman between 18 and 29 years old in good health and CMV-seronegative.

This chain uses TRBV27 with TRBJ2-3, with 10 nucleotides matching TRBD2. The CDR3 has 17 residues. The germline V gene encodes CDR1 MNHEY and CDR2 SMNVEV (reference sequence). The trim removed 6 bases at V and 0 bases at J, leaving 9 bases unmatched. The CDR3 DNA is TGTGCCAGCAGCCTACGGGTGACTAGCGGGAGCACAGATACGCAGTATTTT. Residues: CASSLRVTSGSTDTQYF.

The chain uses TRBV7-2 and TRBJ2-7; possible D gene TRBD2, 5 bases. The CDR3 contains 13 residues. Germline V lookup: CDR1 SGHTA, CDR2 FQGNSA. The V gene lost 0 bases and the J gene lost 9 bases, with 12 bases spanning the gap. CDR3 sequence reads: CASSLAGTGRQYF. CDR3 DNA sequence: TGTGCCAGCAGCTTAGCGGGCACTGGGAGGCAGTACTTC.

The rearrangement joins TRBV7-3 to TRBJ2-1, with 11 bases that match TRBD2. CDR3 length: 15 residues. Trimming took 3 bases from V and 7 from J; bases not matched to a gene: 5. Per the germline V gene, CDR1 is SGHTA and CDR2 is FQGTGA. The DNA of the CDR3 is TGTGCCAGCAGCTTTAGCGGGGGGGCCTCTAATGAGCAGTTCTTC. Amino acid sequence: CASSFSGGASNEQFF.

This clone is a singleton in its sample. This chain connects TRBV19 to TRBJ2-1; 7 positions agree with TRBD2. CDR1 is LNHDA, CDR2 SQIVND, per germline (reference sequence). CDR3 length equals 14 residues. J gave up 7 bases and V 5 bases, and 8 bases lay outside the gene matches. The CDR3, as DNA: TGTGCCAGTAGTCAGCTTGCGGGACTAAATGAGCAGTTCTTC. It specifies CASSQLAGLNEQFF.

The genes are TRBV5-5 and TRBJ1-2; no reliable D call. CDR3 length: 14 residues. V lost 4 bases, J lost 3 bases, and 13 bases lay in between. The germline CDR1 and CDR2 sequences are SGHKS and YYEKEE (reference sequence). The CDR3, as DNA: TGTGCCAGCAGCCCGGTCCCAACCGACTATGGCTACACCTTC. This codes for CASSPVPTDYGYTF. The full variable domain, with the rest looked up from reference TRBV5-5 and TRBJ1-2, is DAGVTQSPTHLIKTRGQQVTLRCSPISGHKSVSWYQQVLGQGPQFIFQYYEKEERGRGNFPDRFSARQFPNYSSELNVNALLLGDSALYLCASSPVPTDYGYTFGSGTRLTVV.

This clone appeared a few times. The gene calls are TRBV27 and TRBJ2-7, with 7 bases matching TRBD2. Germline CDR1 is MNHEY and CDR2 is SMNVEV (reference sequence). V dropped 4 bases and J dropped 0; count of bases not matched to a gene: 3. This CDR3 region has 14 residues. Here the CDR3 DNA reads TGTGCCAGCAGTTCCGGGACTAACTCCTACGAGCAGTACTTC. Its translation is CASSSGTNSYEQYF.

The chain couples TRBV19 to TRBJ2-7; 10 bases are a match to TRBD1. From germline, CDR1 is LNHDA and CDR2 SQIVND (reference sequence). Trimming removed 0 bases from V and 7 bases from J; junction bases left unmatched: 9. CDR3 length: 16 residues. CDR3 DNA sequence: TGTGCCAGTAGTATAGAGGGACAGGGGTCTACTCAAGAGCAGTACTTC. Translation: CASSIEGQGSTQEQYF.

The chain recombines TRBV10-3 with TRBJ2-2; 8 nucleotides match TRBD2. Germline trimming cut 3 bases from V and 2 bases from J; bases unmatched to any gene: 5. Germline V gives CDR1 ENHRY, CDR2 SYGVKD. The CDR3 loop spans 16 amino acids. CDR3 region: CAISERGLGNTGELFF. The DNA of the CDR3 is TGTGCCATCAGTGAAAGGGGACTAGGTAACACCGGGGAGCTGTTTTTT.

V and J are TRBV18 and TRBJ2-1, with 10 bases fitting TRBD2. This CDR3 is 15 amino acids long. Germline loops: CDR1 KGHSH, CDR2 LQKENI. J lost 6 bases, V lost 2 bases, and 4 bases had no gene match. The CDR3 DNA follows: TGTGCCAGCTCACCAATAGCGGGGGGCGGCAATGAGCAGTTCTTC. Its protein product is CASSPIAGGGNEQFF.

This rearrangement joins TRBV5-6 to TRBJ2-3; 10 bases map to TRBD2. Trimming removed 0 bases from V and 5 bases from J; junction bases left unmatched: 0. CDR3 length equals 14 residues. In germline, CDR1 is SGHDT, CDR2 YYEEEE. The CDR3 loop is CASSLGTSGDTQYF. For the CDR3, the DNA is TGTGCCAGCAGCTTGGGGACTAGCGGAGATACGCAGTATTTT. Combining the CDR3 with reference TRBV5-6 and TRBJ2-3 gives the whole variable domain DAGVTQSPTHLIKTRGQQVTLRCSPKSGHDTVSWYQQALGQGPQFIFQYYEEEERQRGNFPDRFSGHQFPNYSSELNVNALLLGDSALYLCASSLGTSGDTQYFGPGTRLTVL.